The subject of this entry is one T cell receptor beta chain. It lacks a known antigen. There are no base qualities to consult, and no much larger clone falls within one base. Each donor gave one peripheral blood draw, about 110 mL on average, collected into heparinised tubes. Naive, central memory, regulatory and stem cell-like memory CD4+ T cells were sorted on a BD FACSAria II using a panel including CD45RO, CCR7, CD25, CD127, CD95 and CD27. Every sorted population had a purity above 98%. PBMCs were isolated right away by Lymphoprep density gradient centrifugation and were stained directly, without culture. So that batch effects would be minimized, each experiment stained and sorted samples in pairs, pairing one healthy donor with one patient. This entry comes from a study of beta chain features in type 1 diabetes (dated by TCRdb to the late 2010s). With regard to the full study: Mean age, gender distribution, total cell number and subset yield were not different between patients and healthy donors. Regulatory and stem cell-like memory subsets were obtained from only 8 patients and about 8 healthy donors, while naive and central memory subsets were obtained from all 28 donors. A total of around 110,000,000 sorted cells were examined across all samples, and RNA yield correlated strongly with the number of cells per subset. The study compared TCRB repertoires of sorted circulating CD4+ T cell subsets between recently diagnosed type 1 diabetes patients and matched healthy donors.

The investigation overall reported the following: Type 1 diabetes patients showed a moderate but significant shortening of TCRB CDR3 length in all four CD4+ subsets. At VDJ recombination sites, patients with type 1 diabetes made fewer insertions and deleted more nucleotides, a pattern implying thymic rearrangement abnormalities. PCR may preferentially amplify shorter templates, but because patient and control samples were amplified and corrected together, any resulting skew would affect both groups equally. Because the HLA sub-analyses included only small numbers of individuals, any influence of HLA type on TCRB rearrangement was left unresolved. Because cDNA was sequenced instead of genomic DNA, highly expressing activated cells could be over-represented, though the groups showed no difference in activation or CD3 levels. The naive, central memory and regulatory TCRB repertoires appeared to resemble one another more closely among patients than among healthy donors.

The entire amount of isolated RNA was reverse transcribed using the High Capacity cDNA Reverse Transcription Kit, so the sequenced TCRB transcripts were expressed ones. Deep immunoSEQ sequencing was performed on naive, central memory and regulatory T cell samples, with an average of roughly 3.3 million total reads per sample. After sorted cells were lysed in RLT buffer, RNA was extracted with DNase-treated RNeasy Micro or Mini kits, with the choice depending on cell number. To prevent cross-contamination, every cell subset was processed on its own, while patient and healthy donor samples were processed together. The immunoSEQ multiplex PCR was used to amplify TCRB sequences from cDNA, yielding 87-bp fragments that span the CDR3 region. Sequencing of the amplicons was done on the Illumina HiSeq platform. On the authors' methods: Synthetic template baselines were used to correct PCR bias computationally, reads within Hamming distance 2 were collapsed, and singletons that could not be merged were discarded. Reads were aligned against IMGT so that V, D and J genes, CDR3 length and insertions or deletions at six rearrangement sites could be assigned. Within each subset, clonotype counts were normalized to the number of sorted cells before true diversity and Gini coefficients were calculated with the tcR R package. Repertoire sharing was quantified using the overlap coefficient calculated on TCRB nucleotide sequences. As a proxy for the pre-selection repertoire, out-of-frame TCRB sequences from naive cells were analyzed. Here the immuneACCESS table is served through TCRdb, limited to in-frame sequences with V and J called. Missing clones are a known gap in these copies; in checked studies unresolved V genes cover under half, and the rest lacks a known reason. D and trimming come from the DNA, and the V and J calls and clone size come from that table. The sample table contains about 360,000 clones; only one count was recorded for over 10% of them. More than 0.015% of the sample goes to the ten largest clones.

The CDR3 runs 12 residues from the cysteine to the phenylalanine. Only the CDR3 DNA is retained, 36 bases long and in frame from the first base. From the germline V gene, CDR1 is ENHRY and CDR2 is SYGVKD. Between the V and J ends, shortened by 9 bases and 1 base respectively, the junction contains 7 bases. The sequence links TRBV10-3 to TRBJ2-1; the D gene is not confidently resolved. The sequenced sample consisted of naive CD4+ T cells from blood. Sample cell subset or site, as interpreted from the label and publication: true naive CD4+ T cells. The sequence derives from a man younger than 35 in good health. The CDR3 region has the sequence CAIARSYNEQFF. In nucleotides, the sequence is TGTGCCATAGCGCGTTCCTACAATGAGCAGTTCTTC.